The next 27 T cell receptor beta chains were all read from a single sample in a study of OX40 agonist ivuxolimab in advanced cancers. Data came from immunoSEQ multiplex PCR; TCRdb stores just in-frame clones and leaves some out. The repertoire holds tens of thousands of clones, with 75% to 85% as singletons. The sample in question was CD4+ or CD8+ T cells sorted from blood, obtained in a trial of the OX40 agonist ivuxolimab. The receptors come from an adult with an advanced solid tumor such as melanoma, head and neck, liver or kidney cancer.

Here the CDR3 DNA reads TGTGCCAGCAGCTCGTTCGGGGGAATCGGGGAGCTGTTTTTT. It specifies CASSSFGGIGELFF. The chain links TRBV7-9 to TRBJ2-2; maybe TRBD2 (6 bases). Trimming shortened V by 4 bases and J by 7 bases, and 13 bases separated the two germline ends. Germline V gene lookup returns CDR1 SEHNR and CDR2 FQNEAQ (reference sequence). The CDR3 has 14 residues.

V and J are TRBV30 and TRBJ2-1; D not resolved. V dropped 1 base and J dropped 7 bases, with 14 bases sitting between them. Germline V gene sequence: CDR1 GTSNPN, CDR2 SVGIG (reference sequence). The CDR3 runs to 14 residues. The CDR3, as DNA: TGTGCCTGGAGTGGGACCTTCCGCCTGAATGAGCAGTTCTTC. Its protein product is CAWSGTFRLNEQFF.

CDR3 sequence: CASSKRRTGLDTQYF. The DNA for the CDR3 is TGTGCCAGCAGCAAACGACGGACAGGGCTTGATACGCAGTATTTT. V is TRBV21-1 and J is TRBJ2-3; the table's D call TRBD1 went unverified against the DNA. TRBV21-1 is flagged as a pseudogene. There are 15 residues in the CDR3.

The chain recombines TRBV6-5 with TRBJ1-2, with 8 bases lining up with TRBD1. This CDR3 has 14 amino acids. The V and J ends lost 6 bases and 7 bases, in that order; junction bases with no gene match: 10. Germline loops: CDR1 MNHEY, CDR2 SVGAGI. In DNA, the CDR3 is TGTGCCAGCAGCCTCGGACAGGGAGGAGGTGGCTACACCTTC. It translates to CASSLGQGGGGYTF.

J is TRBJ2-1 and V is TRBV6-6; D perhaps matches TRBD1 (6 bases). The CDR3 is 14 amino acids. V lost 4 bases, J lost 4 bases, and 11 bases lay in between. Per the germline V gene, CDR1 is MNHNY and CDR2 is SVGAGI (reference sequence). The CDR3 loop reads CASSWTAGYNEQFF. The CDR3 bases are TGTGCCAGCAGTTGGACAGCTGGGTACAATGAGCAGTTCTTC.

This clone was seen a single time. The genes are TRBV7-2 and TRBJ1-1; D gene unclear. Trimming stripped 1 base from V and 10 bases from J, with 10 bases between. From germline, CDR1 is SGHTA and CDR2 FQGNSA. CDR3 size: 12 residues. CDR3 sequence reads: CASSLDTVRAFF. The CDR3 DNA sequence: TGTGCCAGCAGCTTAGATACGGTTAGAGCTTTCTTT.

J is TRBJ2-5 and V is TRBV7-7; the D gene could be TRBD1 or TRBD2 (5 bases each). The CDR3 consists of 14 residues. Trimming stripped 5 bases from V and 3 bases from J, with 13 bases between. The V gene's germline CDR1 is SSHAT and CDR2 FNYEAQ (reference sequence). The CDR3 spells CASSPGAVEETQYF. The CDR3 DNA reads TGTGCCAGCAGCCCCGGGGCAGTGGAAGAGACCCAGTACTTC.

The rearrangement uses TRBV4-1 and TRBJ2-1, with 7 bases fitting TRBD1. Germline CDR1 reads MGHRA; CDR2 reads YSYEKL. V was pared by 2 bases and J by 6 bases, with 1 base of the junction left unmatched. The CDR3 loop spans 13 amino acids. The CDR3 loop reads CASSQTGVNEQFF. The DNA of the CDR3 is TGCGCCAGCAGCCAAACAGGGGTCAATGAGCAGTTCTTC.

This chain joins TRBV27 and TRBJ2-3; tentative D call: TRBD2 (5 bases). The germline CDR1 and CDR2 sequences are MNHEY and SMNVEV (reference sequence). V gave up 6 bases and J gave up 5 bases, with 18 bases separating them. The CDR3 consists of 15 residues. The CDR3 loop reads CASSLRGQAVDTQYF. The DNA of the CDR3 is TGTGCCAGCAGCTTACGAGGGCAGGCTGTAGATACGCAGTATTTT.

The CDR3 here is CASSEEGLAGNEQFF. The CDR3 region has the DNA TGTGCCAGCAGTGAAGAGGGACTAGCAGGCAATGAGCAGTTCTTC. The rearrangement links TRBV2 to TRBJ2-1, with 9 positions matching TRBD2. Germline-derived CDR1 and CDR2 are SNHLY and FYNNEI. The CDR3 spans 15 residues. After removal of 1 base from V and 6 bases from J, the junction contained 4 bases not matched to a gene.

The chain carries TRBV19 and TRBJ2-5; 10 bases are shared with TRBD2. The germline V gene has CDR1 LNHDA and CDR2 SQIVND (reference sequence). This CDR3 is 15 amino acids long. J gave up 4 bases and V 5 bases, and 7 bases lay outside the gene matches. This CDR3 reads CASSSLAGARETQYF. Here the CDR3 DNA reads TGTGCCAGTAGTTCCCTAGCGGGGGCCAGAGAGACCCAGTACTTC.

The chain combines TRBV28 with TRBJ1-5, with a tentative D call TRBD1 (5 bases). V gave up 5 bases and J gave up 3 bases, with 14 bases separating them. CDR1 and CDR2 (germline): MDHEN, SYDVKM. This CDR3 has 15 amino acids. Written as DNA, the CDR3 is TGTGCCAGCAGTCCCGGGGGGGATTTCAATCAGCCCCAGCATTTT. This sequence encodes CASSPGGDFNQPQHF.

This rearrangement joins TRBV28 to TRBJ1-1, with D hard to call. Trimming cost V 8 bases and J 1 base, with 8 bases left between them. Germline V gives CDR1 MDHEN, CDR2 SYDVKM. The CDR3 length is 12 residues. The CDR3 here is CASGEQNTEAFF. The CDR3 nucleotides are TGTGCCAGCGGGGAACAGAACACTGAAGCTTTCTTT.

The rearrangement joins TRBV5-1 to TRBJ1-2; 7 nucleotides match TRBD1. The trim removed 3 bases at V and 6 bases at J, leaving 8 bases unmatched. This CDR3 has 14 amino acids. Germline V gives CDR1 SGHRS, CDR2 YFSETQ. CDR3 nucleotides: TGCGCCAGCAGCTATGGGCAGGGGGTAGATGGCTACACCTTC. Protein product: CASSYGQGVDGYTF.

This chain links TRBV28 with TRBJ2-2; 9 bases are a match to TRBD2. With V trimmed by 2 bases and J by 5 bases, 6 bases remained unmatched. The germline CDR1 and CDR2 sequences are MDHEN and SYDVKM. The CDR3 totals 16 residues. CDR3 region: CASSLGTSGRTGELFF. The CDR3 coding sequence is TGTGCCAGCAGTTTAGGAACTAGCGGGCGTACCGGGGAGCTGTTTTTT.

The chain carries TRBV18 and TRBJ2-7; 9 positions match TRBD1. This CDR3 spans 14 amino acids. CDR1 is KGHSH and CDR2 is LQKENI in the germline V gene. Unmatched junction bases numbered 2, after V lost 2 bases and J lost 3 bases. The DNA of the CDR3 is TGTGCCAGCTCACCAGGGACAGGGAGCTACGAGCAGTACGTC. The encoded protein is CASSPGTGSYEQYV.

CDR3 coding DNA: TGTGCCAGCAGCTTGGACCAGGGGGCCGGTGGCTACACCTTC. The encoded protein is CASSLDQGAGGYTF. The chain links TRBV5-8 to TRBJ1-2; 8 nucleotides match TRBD1. CDR3 length: 14 amino acids. With V trimmed by 0 bases and J by 7 bases, 5 bases remained unmatched. Germline V gives CDR1 SGHTS, CDR2 YDEGEE.

The chain employs TRBV19 and TRBJ2-1, with D maybe TRBD2 (6 bases). This CDR3 has 15 amino acids. The germline V gene has CDR1 LNHDA and CDR2 SQIVND (reference sequence). With 6 bases removed from V and 0 bases from J, the gap between germline ends came to 12 bases. CDR3 region: CASSRDSPSYNEQFF. In DNA form, the CDR3 reads TGTGCCAGTAGCCGGGACTCTCCCTCCTACAATGAGCAGTTCTTC. Full variable domain (outside the CDR3, taken from reference TRBV19 and TRBJ2-1): DGGITQSPKYLFRKEGQNVTLSCEQNLNHDAMYWYRQDPGQGLRLIYYSQIVNDFQKGDIAEGYSVSREKKESFPLTVTSAQKNPTAFYLCASSRDSPSYNEQFFGPGTRLTVL.

The chain combines TRBV11-1 with TRBJ2-2, with 9 bases matching TRBD1. There are 16 residues in the CDR3. The J segment lost 0 bases and the V segment lost 6 bases, leaving 5 bases of the junction unmatched. Germline V gene lookup returns CDR1 SGHAT and CDR2 FQDESV (reference sequence). The CDR3 sequence is CASSRRDRANTGELFF. DNA for the CDR3: TGTGCCAGCAGTCGCCGGGACAGGGCGAACACCGGGGAGCTGTTTTTT. Full variable domain (outside the CDR3, taken from reference TRBV11-1 and TRBJ2-2): EAEVAQSPRYKITEKSQAVAFWCDPISGHATLYWYRQILGQGPELLVQFQDESVVDDSQLPKDRFSAERLKGVDSTLKIQPAELGDSAMYLCASSRRDRANTGELFFGEGSRLTVL.

V is TRBV5-4 and J is TRBJ2-3; possibly TRBD2 for D (5 bases). V lost 2 bases to trimming and J lost 5 bases, with 15 bases between them. Germline V gives CDR1 SGHNT, CDR2 YYREEE (reference sequence). The CDR3 runs to 15 residues. In nucleotides, the CDR3 is TGTGCCAGCAGCTTCTCAAGCGGAAGCCGAGATACGCAGTATTTT. Its translation is CASSFSSGSRDTQYF. Supplemented by reference TRBV5-4 and TRBJ2-3, the full variable domain reads ETGVTQSPTHLIKTRGQQVTLRCSSQSGHNTVSWYQQALGQGPQFIFQYYREEENGRGNFPPRFSGLQFPNYSSELNVNALELDDSALYLCASSFSSGSRDTQYFGPGTRLTVL.

V gene TRBV9 combines with J gene TRBJ2-1; D gene uncertain. V was trimmed by 0 bases and J by 2 bases, leaving 12 bases between them. Germline CDR1 SGDLS, CDR2 YYNGEE. The CDR3 covers 16 residues. CDR3 nucleotides: TGTGCCAGCAGCGTAGTTGCAGACCCAACCTACAATGAGCAGTTCTTC. Residues: CASSVVADPTYNEQFF. Supplemented by reference TRBV9 and TRBJ2-1, the full variable domain reads DSGVTQTPKHLITATGQRVTLRCSPRSGDLSVYWYQQSLDQGLQFLIQYYNGEERAKGNILERFSAQQFPDLHSELNLSSLELGDSALYFCASSVVADPTYNEQFFGPGTRLTVL.

The V and J genes are TRBV7-2 and TRBJ2-7; D is tentatively TRBD1 or TRBD2 (5 bases each). The CDR3 totals 14 residues. The V gene's germline CDR1 is SGHTA and CDR2 FQGNSA. Trimming stripped 4 bases from V and 6 bases from J, with 16 bases between. The CDR3 DNA follows: TGTGCCAGCAGCTCTTCCCCGGTTGGGGGCGAGCAGTACTTC. Translated: CASSSSPVGGEQYF.

The rearrangement links TRBV5-1 to TRBJ1-3, with D possibly TRBD1 on 6 matching bases. In germline, CDR1 is SGHRS, CDR2 YFSETQ. There are 16 residues in the CDR3. V was cut by 1 base and J by 0 bases, with 11 bases left in between. The CDR3 reads CASSLTEQGSGNTIYF. DNA of the CDR3: TGCGCCAGCAGCTTGACGGAACAGGGCTCTGGAAACACCATATATTTT. The full variable domain, its missing parts supplied by reference TRBV5-1 and TRBJ1-3, is KAGVTQTPRYLIKTRGQQVTLSCSPISGHRSVSWYQQTPGQGLQFLFEYFSETQRNKGNFPGRFSGRQFSNSRSEMNVSTLELGDSALYLCASSLTEQGSGNTIYFGEGSWLTVV.

The chain links TRBV5-1 to TRBJ2-5; the D gene could be TRBD1 or TRBD2 (5 bases each). V was pared by 6 bases and J by 4 bases, with 7 bases between. This CDR3 is 11 amino acids long. Germline V gene sequence: CDR1 SGHRS, CDR2 YFSETQ. For the CDR3, the DNA is TGCGCCAGCACAGGGAGAGAGACCCAGTACTTC. The encoded protein is CASTGRETQYF.

This rearrangement joins TRBV6-5 to TRBJ2-7; tentative D call: TRBD2 (5 bases). Germline V gene sequence: CDR1 MNHEY, CDR2 SVGAGI. CDR3 length: 12 residues. With 6 bases removed from V and 6 bases from J, the gap between germline ends came to 12 bases. The CDR3 DNA follows: TGTGCCAGCAGGGACTCGGTGGGCGAGCAGTACGTC. This sequence encodes CASRDSVGEQYV.

The chain links TRBV11-2 to TRBJ2-7; 8 bases agree with TRBD2. CDR3 length: 17 residues. CDR1 and CDR2 from the germline V gene are SGHAT and FQNNGV. V lost 0 bases and J lost 3; bases outside the gene matches: 10. This CDR3 is CASSLDSGRAILYEQYF. The CDR3 DNA is TGTGCCAGCAGCTTAGATTCCGGGAGGGCCATTCTCTACGAGCAGTACTTC.

CDR3: CASSYGSWPEAFF. The CDR3 DNA sequence: TGTGCCAGCAGCTATGGCAGTTGGCCTGAAGCTTTCTTT. This chain joins TRBV11-1 and TRBJ1-1, with D unclear. CDR1 SGHAT and CDR2 FQDESV come from the germline V gene (reference sequence). This CDR3 is built from 13 residues. Trimming took 4 bases from V and 6 from J, leaving 12 bases between them.